The source of this TCR beta chain is a study of breast tumors, draining lymph nodes, adjacent tissues. V was clipped by 7 bases and J by 0 bases, with 12 bases between them. The CDR3 loop spans 14 amino acids. Study outcomes and limitations: Tumor T cell lymph node origin was a supported hypothesis, not proven. Tumor repertoires ranked between lymph nodes and nontumor tissue in diversity, with V and J gene preferences. Luminal-like breast cancer showed significantly higher tumor–nontumor repertoire similarity than basal-like.

Turning to this clonotype: Its antigen remains unknown.

TCRdb re-called the multiplex PCR reads through MiXCR, storing one row per CDR3 protein. The sample lists about 200,000 distinct CDR3 sequences, approximately 30% occurring once. Samples came from axillary lymph nodes draining the breast cancer. The clonotype originates from a female donor with breast cancer. Some clones in this sample may be carry-over from other donors' samples. The sequencing sample was made of axillary lymph node tissue. The chain carries TRBV12-3 or TRBV12-4 and TRBJ1-1; D unclear. The CDR3 DNA reads as TGTGCCAGCACAGCGGGGAGGTTGAACACTGAAGCTTTCTTT. Translated, it gives CASTAGRLNTEAFF.